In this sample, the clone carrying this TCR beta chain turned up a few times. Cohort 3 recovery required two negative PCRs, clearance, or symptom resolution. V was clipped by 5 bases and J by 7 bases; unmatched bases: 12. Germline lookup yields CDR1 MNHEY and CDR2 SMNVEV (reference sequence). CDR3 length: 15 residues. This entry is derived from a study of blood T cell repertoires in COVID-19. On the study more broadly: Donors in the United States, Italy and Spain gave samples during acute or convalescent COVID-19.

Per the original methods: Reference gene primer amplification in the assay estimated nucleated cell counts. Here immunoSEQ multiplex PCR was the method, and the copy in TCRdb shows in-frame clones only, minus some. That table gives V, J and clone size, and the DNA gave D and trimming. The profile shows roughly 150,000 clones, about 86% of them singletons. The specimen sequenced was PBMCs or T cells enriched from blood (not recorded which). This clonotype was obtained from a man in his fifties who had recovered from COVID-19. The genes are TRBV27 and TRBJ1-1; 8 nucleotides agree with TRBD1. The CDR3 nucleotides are TGTGCCAGCAGTACACAACAGGGGGTCGGTGGTGAAGCTTTCTTT. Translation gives CASSTQQGVGGEAFF.